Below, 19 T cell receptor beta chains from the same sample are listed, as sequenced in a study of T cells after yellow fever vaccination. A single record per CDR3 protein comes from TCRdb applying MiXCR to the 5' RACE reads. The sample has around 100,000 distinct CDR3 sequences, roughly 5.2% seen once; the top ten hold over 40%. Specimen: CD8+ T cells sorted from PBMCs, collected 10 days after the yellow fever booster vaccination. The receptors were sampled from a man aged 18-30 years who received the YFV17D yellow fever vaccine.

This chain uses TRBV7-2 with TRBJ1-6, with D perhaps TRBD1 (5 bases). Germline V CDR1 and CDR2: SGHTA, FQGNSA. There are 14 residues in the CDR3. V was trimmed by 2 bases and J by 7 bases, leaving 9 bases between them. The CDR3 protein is CASSLQGSNSPLHF. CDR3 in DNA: TGTGCCAGCAGCTTACAGGGATCAAATTCACCCCTCCACTTT.

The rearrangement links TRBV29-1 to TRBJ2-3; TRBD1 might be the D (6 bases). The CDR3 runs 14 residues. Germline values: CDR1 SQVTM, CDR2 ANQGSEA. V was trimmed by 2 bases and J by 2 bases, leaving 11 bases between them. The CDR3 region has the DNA TGCAGCGTTGAAACAGGACAGTTCACAGATACGCAGTATTTT. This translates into CSVETGQFTDTQYF.

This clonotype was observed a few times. The CDR3 loop reads CASSLSGDSYNEQFF. CDR3 bases: TGTGCCAGCAGCTTAAGCGGCGACTCCTACAATGAGCAGTTCTTC. V and J are TRBV7-8 and TRBJ2-1; D perhaps matches TRBD2 (5 bases). Germline V gene lookup returns CDR1 SGHVS and CDR2 FQNEAQ. The CDR3 spans 15 residues. Trimming took off 2 bases at V and 0 bases at J, with 8 bases between the two ends.

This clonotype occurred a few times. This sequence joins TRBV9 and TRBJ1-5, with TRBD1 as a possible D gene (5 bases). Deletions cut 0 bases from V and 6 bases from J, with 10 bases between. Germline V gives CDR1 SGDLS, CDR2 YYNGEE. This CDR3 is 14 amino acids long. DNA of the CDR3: TGTGCCAGCAGCGTAGGTGGGGGGATTCAGCCCCAGCATTTT. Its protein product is CASSVGGGIQPQHF.

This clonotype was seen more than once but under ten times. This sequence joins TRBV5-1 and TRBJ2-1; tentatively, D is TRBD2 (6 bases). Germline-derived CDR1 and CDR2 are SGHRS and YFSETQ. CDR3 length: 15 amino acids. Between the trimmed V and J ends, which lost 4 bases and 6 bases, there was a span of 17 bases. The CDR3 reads CASSPRRAAVNEQFF. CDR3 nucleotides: TGCGCCAGCAGCCCAAGGAGGGCAGCGGTCAATGAGCAGTTCTTC.

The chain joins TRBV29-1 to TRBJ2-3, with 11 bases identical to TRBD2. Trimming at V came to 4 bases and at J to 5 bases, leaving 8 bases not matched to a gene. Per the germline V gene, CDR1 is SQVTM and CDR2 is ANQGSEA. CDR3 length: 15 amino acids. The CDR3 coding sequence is TGCAGCGTTGGGCCGGGACTAGCGGCGAAAGATACGCAGTATTTT. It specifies CSVGPGLAAKDTQYF.

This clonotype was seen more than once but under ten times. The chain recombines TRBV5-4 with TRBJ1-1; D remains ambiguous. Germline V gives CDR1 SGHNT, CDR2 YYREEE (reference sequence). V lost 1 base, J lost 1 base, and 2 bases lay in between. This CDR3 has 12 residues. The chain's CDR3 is CASSLQNTEAFF. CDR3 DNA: TGTGCCAGCAGCTTGCAGAACACTGAAGCTTTCTTT.

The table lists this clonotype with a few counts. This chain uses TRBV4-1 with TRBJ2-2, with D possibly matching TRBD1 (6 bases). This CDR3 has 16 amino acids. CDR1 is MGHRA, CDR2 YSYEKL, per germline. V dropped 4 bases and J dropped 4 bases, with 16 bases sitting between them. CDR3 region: CASSPAGQFGTGELFF. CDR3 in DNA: TGCGCCAGCAGCCCTGCCGGACAGTTCGGCACCGGGGAGCTGTTTTTT.

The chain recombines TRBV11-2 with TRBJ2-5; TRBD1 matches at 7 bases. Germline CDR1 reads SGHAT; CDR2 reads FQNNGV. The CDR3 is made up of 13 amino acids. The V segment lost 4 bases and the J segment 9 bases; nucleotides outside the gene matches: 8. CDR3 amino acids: CASSYPPQGAQYF. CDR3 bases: TGTGCCAGCAGCTATCCGCCGCAGGGGGCCCAGTACTTC.

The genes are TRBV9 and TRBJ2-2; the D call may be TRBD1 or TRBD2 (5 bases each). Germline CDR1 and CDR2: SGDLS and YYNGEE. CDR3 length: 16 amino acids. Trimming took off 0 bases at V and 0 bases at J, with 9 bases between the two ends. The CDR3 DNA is TGTGCCAGCAGCGTAGGAGGGGACCCGAACACCGGGGAGCTGTTTTTT. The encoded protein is CASSVGGDPNTGELFF. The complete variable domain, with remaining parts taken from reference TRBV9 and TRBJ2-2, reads DSGVTQTPKHLITATGQRVTLRCSPRSGDLSVYWYQQSLDQGLQFLIQYYNGEERAKGNILERFSAQQFPDLHSELNLSSLELGDSALYFCASSVGGDPNTGELFFGEGSRLTVL.

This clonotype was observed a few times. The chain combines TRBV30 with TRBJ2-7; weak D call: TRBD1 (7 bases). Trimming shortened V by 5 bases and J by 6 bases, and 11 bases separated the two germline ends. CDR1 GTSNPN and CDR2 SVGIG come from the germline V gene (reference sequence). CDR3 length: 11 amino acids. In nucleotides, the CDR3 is TGTGCCTGGGGAGGGGGCCCCGAGCAGTACTTC. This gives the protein CAWGGGPEQYF.

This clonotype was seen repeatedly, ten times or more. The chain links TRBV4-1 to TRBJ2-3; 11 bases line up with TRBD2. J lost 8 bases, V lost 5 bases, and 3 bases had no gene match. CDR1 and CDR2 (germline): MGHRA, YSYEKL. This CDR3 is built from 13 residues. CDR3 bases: TGCGCCAGCAGCGTCGGGACTAGCGGTACGCAGTATTTT. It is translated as CASSVGTSGTQYF.

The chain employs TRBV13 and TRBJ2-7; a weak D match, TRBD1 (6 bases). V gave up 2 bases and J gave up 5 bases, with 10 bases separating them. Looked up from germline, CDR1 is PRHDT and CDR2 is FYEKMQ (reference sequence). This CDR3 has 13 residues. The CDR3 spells CASSLMGAHEQYF. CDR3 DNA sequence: TGTGCCAGCAGCTTAATGGGGGCCCACGAGCAGTACTTC.

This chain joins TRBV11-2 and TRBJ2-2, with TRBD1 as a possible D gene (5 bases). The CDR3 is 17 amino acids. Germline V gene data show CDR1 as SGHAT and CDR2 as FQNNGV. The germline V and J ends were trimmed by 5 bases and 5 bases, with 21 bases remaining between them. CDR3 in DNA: TGTGCCAGCAGCAGCCACGCAGGGTCATTAGCTACCGGGGAGCTGTTTTTT. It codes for CASSSHAGSLATGELFF. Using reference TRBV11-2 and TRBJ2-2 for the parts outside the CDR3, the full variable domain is EAGVAQSPRYKIIEKRQSVAFWCNPISGHATLYWYQQILGQGPKLLIQFQNNGVVDDSQLPKDRFSAERLKGVDSTLKIQPAKLEDSAVYLCASSSHAGSLATGELFFGEGSRLTVL.

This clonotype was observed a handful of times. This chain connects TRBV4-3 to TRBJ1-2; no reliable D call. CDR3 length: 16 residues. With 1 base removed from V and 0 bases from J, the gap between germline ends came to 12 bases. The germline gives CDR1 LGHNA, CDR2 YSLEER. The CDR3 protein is CASSQVLGNPNYGYTF. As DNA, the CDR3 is TGCGCCAGCAGCCAAGTTTTGGGGAACCCTAACTATGGCTACACCTTC.

CDR3 residues: CASTPAPRETQYF. CDR3 DNA sequence: TGTGCCAGCACTCCGGCCCCGCGCGAGACCCAGTACTTC. This chain uses TRBV12-3 or TRBV12-4 with TRBJ2-5; D remains ambiguous. Trimming removed 7 bases at V and 5 bases at J, with 14 bases between. This CDR3 region has 13 residues.

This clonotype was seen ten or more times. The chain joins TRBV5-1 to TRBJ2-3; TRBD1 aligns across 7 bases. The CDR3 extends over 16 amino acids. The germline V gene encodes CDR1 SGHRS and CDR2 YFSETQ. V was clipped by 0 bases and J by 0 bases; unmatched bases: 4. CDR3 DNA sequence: TGCGCCAGCAGCTTGGGGACAGGCCCGAGCACAGATACGCAGTATTTT. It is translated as CASSLGTGPSTDTQYF.

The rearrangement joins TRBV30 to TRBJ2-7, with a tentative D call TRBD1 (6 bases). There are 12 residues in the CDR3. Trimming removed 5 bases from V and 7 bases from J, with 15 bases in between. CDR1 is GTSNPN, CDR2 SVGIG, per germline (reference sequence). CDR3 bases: TGTGCCTGGGGACAGAGCTCCCGAGAGCAGTACTTC. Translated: CAWGQSSREQYF.

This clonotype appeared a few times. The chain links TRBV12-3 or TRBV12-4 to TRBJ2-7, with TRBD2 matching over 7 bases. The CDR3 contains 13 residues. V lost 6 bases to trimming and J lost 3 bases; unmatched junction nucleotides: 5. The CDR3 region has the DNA TGTGCCAGCAGCCCCCCGGGGGGCTACGAGCAGTACGTC. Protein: CASSPPGGYEQYV.